What follows are 9 T cell receptor beta chains derived from one specimen sequenced in a study of T cells in Graves' hyperthyroidism and ophthalmopathy. From RNA transcripts, TCR beta CDR3 regions were amplified. First-round RT-PCR of the TCR CDR3 relied on the HTBI primer set. TCRdb fed the multiplex PCR reads into MiXCR, producing one record per CDR3 protein. The sample lists over 500,000 distinct CDR3 sequences, over 35% occurring once. Source material: peripheral blood or thyroid tissue (not recorded which). Receptor source: an adult woman with Graves' disease, either hyperthyroidism or ophthalmopathy (not recorded which).

This clonotype occurred many times. The chain joins TRBV7-9 to TRBJ2-7; the D gene is possibly TRBD1 (5 bases). Germline-derived CDR1 and CDR2 are SEHNR and FQNEAQ (reference sequence). The CDR3 is made up of 11 amino acids. V was clipped by 6 bases and J by 6 bases, with 9 bases between them. CDR3 in amino acids: CASSRQSEQYF. CDR3 DNA sequence: TGTGCCAGCAGTCGACAGAGCGAGCAGTACTTC.

As to this clonotype: The junction differs from germline at one of its ends, possibly a read error. V is TRBV11-2 and J is TRBJ2-3; no definite D call. The CDR3 length is 13 residues. Germline V gene data show CDR1 as SGHAT and CDR2 as FQNNGV. DNA of the CDR3: TGCGCCAGCAGCTTAGATCGGGTAGATACGCAGTATTTT. This sequence encodes CASSLDRVDTQYF.

This clonotype was seen a few times. The gene calls are TRBV11-2 and TRBJ2-7, with 9 bases fitting TRBD1. V gave up 11 bases and J gave up 3 bases; unmatched junction bases: 5. The CDR3 consists of 12 residues. Germline CDR1 is SGHAT and CDR2 is FQNNGV. The CDR3 region has the DNA TGTGCCTCCGGGACAGGGCACTACGAGCAGTACTTC. It translates to CASGTGHYEQYF.

In this sample, this clonotype turned up a few times. This chain uses TRBV9 with TRBJ1-1; unclear D gene. There are 13 residues in the CDR3. The germline V gene has CDR1 SGDLS and CDR2 YYNGEE. V was clipped by 3 bases and J by 4 bases, with 10 bases between them. In DNA form, the CDR3 reads TGTGCCAGCAGCGGTGGAAGTGGCACTGAAGCTTTCTTT. It translates to CASSGGSGTEAFF.

This clonotype came up a few times. The chain has TRBV27 and TRBJ1-1; 7 bases match TRBD1. In germline, CDR1 is MNHEY, CDR2 SMNVEV (reference sequence). The CDR3 runs to 16 residues. V was clipped by 2 bases and J by 6 bases; unmatched bases: 12. CDR3 nucleotide sequence: TGTGCCAGCAGTTTAGCACTGACAGTCGGGACAGCTGAAGCTTTCTTT. Translation gives CASSLALTVGTAEAFF.

In this sample, this clonotype turned up many times. The chain has TRBV12-3 or TRBV12-4 and TRBJ2-7, with D tentatively TRBD2 (5 bases). The germline V and J ends were trimmed by 6 bases and 3 bases, with 18 bases remaining between them. There are 15 residues in the CDR3. The CDR3 bases are TGTGCCAGCAGACAGCGGAGCGCGGTGAACTACGAGCAGTACTTC. Amino acids: CASRQRSAVNYEQYF.

V usage is TRBV20-1 and J usage is TRBJ1-4, with D perhaps matching TRBD1 (6 bases). CDR1 DFQATT and CDR2 SNEGSKA come from the germline V gene (reference sequence). The CDR3 sequence is 12 residues long. V shed 2 bases and J shed 8 bases, with 9 bases lying between them. The CDR3 loop is CSARIDREKLFF. The DNA of the CDR3 is TGCAGTGCTAGAATAGACAGGGAAAAACTGTTTTTT.

This clonotype showed up many times. This chain links TRBV19 with TRBJ1-5; maybe TRBD1 (5 bases). Germline CDR1 and CDR2: LNHDA and SQIVND (reference sequence). This CDR3 has 14 residues. V dropped 8 bases and J dropped 1 base, with 12 bases sitting between them. CDR3 amino acids: CASGTTASNQPQHF. The CDR3 region has the DNA TGTGCCAGTGGGACCACAGCAAGCAATCAGCCCCAGCATTTT.

The V gene is TRBV7-9, the J gene TRBJ2-7; perhaps TRBD1 as D (6 bases). The CDR3 length is 16 residues. Trimming left V 5 bases short and J 0 bases short, with 17 bases between. The germline gives CDR1 SEHNR, CDR2 FQNEAQ (reference sequence). The CDR3 here is CASSQEADRSSYEQYF. Written as DNA, the CDR3 is TGTGCCAGCAGCCAAGAAGCCGACAGGAGCTCCTACGAGCAGTACTTC.